This entry is about one T cell receptor (beta chain). The antigen is undetermined. The data originate from a study of response to subunit inactivated influenza vaccine. Study-wide points: The study's authors posited that every seasonal influenza vaccination enlists few new T cells.

The CDR3 has 14 amino acids. Germline V CDR1 and CDR2: DFQATT, SNEGSKA (reference sequence). Deletions cut 2 bases from V and 5 bases from J, with 15 bases between. TCRdb analysed the RT-PCR reads with MiXCR anew, one entry per CDR3 protein. The sample lists about 520,000 distinct CDR3 sequences, under 8.5% occurring once. The starting material was PBMCs from blood, obtained 23 to 25 months after vaccination. This chain links TRBV20-1 with TRBJ2-5, with D tentatively TRBD2 (6 bases). This clonotype was sampled from a man between 50 and 70 years old who received an inactivated influenza vaccine. CDR3 in DNA: TGCAGTGCTAGATGGCTTCTTGGGGGGGAGACCCAGTACTTC. Amino acid sequence: CSARWLLGGETQYF.